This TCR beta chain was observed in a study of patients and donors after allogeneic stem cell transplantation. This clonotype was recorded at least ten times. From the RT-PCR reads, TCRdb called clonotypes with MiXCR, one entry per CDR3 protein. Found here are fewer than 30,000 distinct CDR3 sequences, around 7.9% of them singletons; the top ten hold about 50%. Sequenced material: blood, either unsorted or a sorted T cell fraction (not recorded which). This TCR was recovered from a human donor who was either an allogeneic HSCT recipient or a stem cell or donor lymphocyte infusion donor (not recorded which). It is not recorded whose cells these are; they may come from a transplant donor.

Written as DNA, the CDR3 is TGTGCCAGCAGCTCGGGACTATCCACAGATACGCAGTATTTT. It yields the protein CASSSGLSTDTQYF. The gene calls are TRBV21-1 and TRBJ2-3; the table calls TRBD2, which could not be checked here. TRBV21-1 is deemed a pseudogene. CDR3 length: 14 residues.